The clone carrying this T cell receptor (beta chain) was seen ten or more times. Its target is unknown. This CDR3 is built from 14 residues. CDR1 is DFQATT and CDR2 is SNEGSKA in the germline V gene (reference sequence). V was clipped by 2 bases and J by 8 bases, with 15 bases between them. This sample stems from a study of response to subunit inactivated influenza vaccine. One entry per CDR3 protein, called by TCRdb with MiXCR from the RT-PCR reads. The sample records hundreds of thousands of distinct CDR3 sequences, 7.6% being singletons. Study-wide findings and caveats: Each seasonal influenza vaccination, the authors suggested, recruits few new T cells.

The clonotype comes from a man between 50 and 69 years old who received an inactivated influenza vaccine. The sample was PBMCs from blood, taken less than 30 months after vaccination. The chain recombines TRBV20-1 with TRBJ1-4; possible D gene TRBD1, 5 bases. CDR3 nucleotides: TGCAGTGCTAGATTTATGGGACTAGGGGAAAAACTGTTTTTT. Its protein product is CSARFMGLGEKLFF.